This T cell receptor (beta chain) derives from a study of shared clonotypes between healthy human individuals. CDR3 length: 15 amino acids. Germline CDR1 and CDR2: SGHRS and YFSETQ. V lost 0 bases and J lost 3, with 9 bases in between. In regard to this clone: What it binds is unknown. The sample has other DNA sequences that encode this CDR3 too.

The authors loaded around 190 ng DNA, roughly 27,000 T cell genomes, into sorted-subset replicate PCRs. Sequencing was performed with immunoSEQ multiplex PCR; in TCRdb, only in-frame clones are kept and a portion is missing. The sample gives under 2.5 million clones, 85% to 95% of which show up once; 0.3% to 0.4% is in the top ten. Study conclusions and caveats: Sequencing depth was expected to affect clonotype sharing among donors. The study found 4.5% to 5% of naive CD4 clonotypes shared across four donors.

This sequence was found in a man between 18 and 35 years old in good health. Some clones in this sample may be carry-over from other donors' samples. V gene TRBV5-1 combines with J gene TRBJ1-4; weak D call: TRBD1 (6 bases). Sequenced: naive CD4+ T cells from PBMCs. Documented subset: CD45RA+ positively selected. CDR3 sequence (DNA): TGCGCCAGCAGCTTGGAACAGGGCGCTAATGAAAAACTGTTTTTT. It codes for CASSLEQGANEKLFF.